The clone carrying this T cell receptor (beta chain) has a handful of counts. This entry belongs to a study of early T cells in non-severe SARS-CoV-2 infection. Each CDR3 protein gets one entry after TCRdb re-called the 5' RACE reads with MiXCR. Of roughly 64,000 distinct CDR3 sequences listed, around 11% are singletons. CDR1 is DFQATT and CDR2 is SNEGSKA in the germline V gene (reference sequence). The CDR3 spans 13 residues. V lost 5 bases, J lost 6 bases, and 7 bases stayed unmatched. This sequence was found in an adult who was a healthcare worker with PCR-confirmed SARS-CoV-2 infection or an uninfected control (not recorded which). Sample: whole blood, taken at baseline. The chain uses TRBV20-1 and TRBJ2-5; 9 bases align to TRBD1. CDR3 sequence (DNA): TGCAGTGCTGGGGGACAGGGTCAGAAGACCCAGTACTTC. Its protein is CSAGGQGQKTQYF.